This T cell receptor (beta chain) was sequenced for a study of early T cells in non-severe SARS-CoV-2 infection. Study summary: Sequenced material consisted of bulk RNA (from unsorted whole blood), and chains were unpaired. Regarding the study as a whole: Matches to VDJdb favored anti-spike CD8 responses and missed private and CD4 specificities.

This clonotype was found a few times. Its specificity is not known. This CDR3 has 14 amino acids. Germline lookup yields CDR1 MNHNY and CDR2 SVGAGI (reference sequence). V was pared by 6 bases and J by 10 bases, with 12 bases of the junction left unmatched. Individual cDNA molecules were tagged with unique molecular identifiers, the study reported. TCRdb re-derived calls from the 5' RACE reads in MiXCR, one entry per CDR3 protein. This sample has about 64,000 distinct CDR3 sequences; around 14% occur once, and the top ten carry 4% to 4.5%. This chain connects TRBV6-6 to TRBJ1-1; 9 nucleotides match TRBD1. Sequencing input: whole blood. The clonotype originates from an adult who was a healthcare worker with PCR-confirmed SARS-CoV-2 infection or an uninfected control (not recorded which). This CDR3 reads CASRRGTGSGAAFF. Written as DNA, the CDR3 is TGTGCCAGCAGAAGGGGGACAGGGTCCGGGGCAGCTTTCTTT.